This passage covers 24 T cell receptor beta chains from one sample sequenced in a study of blood T cell repertoires in COVID-19. Measured with immunoSEQ multiplex PCR; TCRdb has only the in-frame clones, and not every one. The sample contains approximately 110,000 clones, just under 90% of which appear only once. The sample comprised peripheral blood. The receptors were gathered from a human donor in a cohort sampled during active COVID-19.

The chain is built from TRBV24-1 and TRBJ2-5, with 10 positions matching TRBD2. Unmatched junction bases numbered 7, after V lost 5 bases and J lost 2 bases. CDR1 KGHDR and CDR2 SFDVKD come from the germline V gene. The length of the CDR3 is 16 residues. The CDR3 reads CATSGLAGVGQETQYF. The CDR3, as DNA: TGTGCCACCAGTGGGCTAGCGGGAGTAGGGCAAGAGACCCAGTACTTC.

The chain employs TRBV4-1 and TRBJ2-7; 9 nucleotides align to TRBD2. Germline CDR1 reads MGHRA; CDR2 reads YSYEKL. This CDR3 has 15 amino acids. The ends lost 1 base at V and 7 bases at J; junction bases unmatched: 8. The CDR3 reads CASSQGHSGSIEQYF. DNA for the CDR3: TGCGCCAGCAGCCAAGGCCATAGCGGGAGTATTGAGCAGTACTTC.

The chain carries TRBV24-1 and TRBJ2-3, with 7 bases lining up with TRBD2. With 5 bases clipped from V and 6 bases from J, the junction kept 16 bases outside the gene matches. Germline V lookup: CDR1 KGHDR, CDR2 SFDVKD. The CDR3 length is 17 residues. This chain's CDR3 is CATSGYSRDYRVDTQYF. The CDR3 DNA reads as TGTGCCACCAGTGGCTACTCCCGGGACTACCGAGTCGATACGCAGTATTTT.

This chain joins TRBV19 and TRBJ1-1; possibly TRBD1 for D (5 bases). CDR3 length: 14 residues. V lost 4 bases and J lost 0, with 9 bases in between. From germline, CDR1 is LNHDA and CDR2 SQIVND (reference sequence). CDR3 in DNA: TGTGCCAGTAGTACGACAGCTTTGAACACTGAAGCTTTCTTT. Translating it yields CASSTTALNTEAFF.

The chain uses TRBV28 and TRBJ2-7; a possible D gene is TRBD2 (6 bases). V shed 6 bases and J shed 0 bases, with 12 bases lying between them. The CDR3 length is 14 residues. Germline CDR1 MDHEN, CDR2 SYDVKM. CDR3 nucleotide sequence: TGTGCCAGCAGGAGACTAGGCCGCTCCTACGAGCAGTACTTC. It translates to CASRRLGRSYEQYF. The whole variable domain, filled in from reference TRBV28 and TRBJ2-7, reads DVKVTQSSRYLVKRTGEKVFLECVQDMDHENMFWYRQDPGLGLRLIYFSYDVKMKEKGDIPEGYSVSREKKERFSLILESASTNQTSMYLCASRRLGRSYEQYFGPGTRLTVT.

In this sample, this clone turned up a few times. The V and J genes are TRBV4-1 and TRBJ2-7; 7 nucleotides match TRBD1. CDR3 length: 16 residues. Unmatched junction bases numbered 10, after V lost 1 base and J lost 4 bases. CDR1 is MGHRA, CDR2 YSYEKL, per germline. This chain's CDR3 is CASSQVYGTDFYEQYF. The CDR3 coding sequence is TGCGCCAGCAGCCAAGTTTACGGGACAGACTTTTACGAGCAGTACTTC.

V usage is TRBV12-3 or TRBV12-4 and J usage is TRBJ1-2; 7 bases map to TRBD1. The junction had 4 bases not matched to a gene; V was cut back by 5 bases and J by 4 bases. This CDR3 is 13 amino acids long. The CDR3 nucleotides are TGTGCCAGCAGTGAAGGGGGCAGCTATGGCTACACCTTC. Residues: CASSEGGSYGYTF.

V usage is TRBV18 and J usage is TRBJ2-1; 8 bases are shared with TRBD1. The V gene's germline CDR1 is KGHSH and CDR2 LQKENI. This CDR3 region has 14 residues. The V and J ends lost 4 bases and 1 base, in that order; junction bases with no gene match: 0. The CDR3 protein is CASSRDRSYNEQFF. The CDR3, as DNA: TGTGCCAGCTCACGGGACAGGTCCTACAATGAGCAGTTCTTC.

This chain connects TRBV7-9 to TRBJ1-1, with TRBD1 identical over 7 bases. Germline assignment: CDR1 SEHNR and CDR2 FQNEAQ (reference sequence). CDR3 size: 14 residues. Trimming cost V 5 bases and J 2 bases; bases outside gene matches: 5. In DNA form, the CDR3 reads TGTGCCAGCAGCACCGGGACAGATAACACTGAAGCTTTCTTT. Its protein is CASSTGTDNTEAFF.

The chain has TRBV3-1 (or the pseudogene TRBV3-2) and TRBJ1-5, with 8 bases lining up with TRBD1. Trimming removed 7 bases from V and 7 bases from J; junction bases left unmatched: 12. Germline lookup yields CDR1 LGHDT and CDR2 YNNKEL (reference sequence). The CDR3 is 15 amino acids. CDR3 in amino acids: CASTRAQGAGQPQHF. CDR3 coding DNA: TGTGCCAGCACCCGGGCCCAGGGGGCAGGACAGCCCCAGCATTTT.

This chain links TRBV7-9 with TRBJ2-2; 8 bases are shared with TRBD2. V lost 5 bases to trimming and J lost 4 bases; unmatched junction nucleotides: 12. The CDR3 has 17 amino acids. From germline, CDR1 is SEHNR and CDR2 FQNEAQ (reference sequence). This CDR3 reads CASSPARGGRVTGELFF. As DNA, the CDR3 is TGTGCCAGCAGCCCCGCCCGGGGGGGGCGGGTCACCGGGGAGCTGTTTTTT.

The V gene is TRBV7-8, the J gene TRBJ2-3; D is uncertain. Per the germline V gene, CDR1 is SGHVS and CDR2 is FQNEAQ. CDR3 size: 14 residues. V was shortened by 5 bases and J by 5 bases, with 14 bases between the two germline ends. CDR3 in DNA: TGTGCCAGCAGCCCCTGGTCCAACGGAGATACGCAGTATTTT. This sequence encodes CASSPWSNGDTQYF.

V gene TRBV7-6 combines with J gene TRBJ2-2, with 9 bases that match TRBD1. V lost 1 base, J lost 2 bases, and 2 bases stayed unmatched. The CDR3 is 16 amino acids. Germline V gives CDR1 SGHVS, CDR2 FNYEAQ. CDR3: CASSLETGGNTGELFF. In DNA form, the CDR3 reads TGTGCCAGCAGCTTAGAGACAGGGGGTAACACCGGGGAGCTGTTTTTT.

The rearrangement joins TRBV3-1 (or the pseudogene TRBV3-2) to TRBJ1-2; no clear D gene. The CDR3 totals 12 residues. The germline V and J ends were trimmed by 3 bases and 6 bases, with 8 bases remaining between them. Germline lookup yields CDR1 LGHDT and CDR2 YNNKEL (reference sequence). The CDR3 coding sequence is TGTGCCAGCAGCCAGGGAGGTCATGGCTACACCTTC. It translates to CASSQGGHGYTF.

The J gene is TRBJ1-5, the V gene TRBV7-8; D is possibly TRBD1 (5 bases). V dropped 1 base and J dropped 6 bases, with 19 bases sitting between them. This CDR3 is 17 amino acids long. Germline lookup yields CDR1 SGHVS and CDR2 FQNEAQ. This chain's CDR3 is CASSLGQGGEIGQPQHF. CDR3 DNA: TGTGCCAGCAGCTTAGGTCAGGGAGGGGAGATAGGTCAGCCCCAGCATTTT.

The genes are TRBV19 and TRBJ2-6, with 11 nucleotides matching TRBD1. There are 17 residues in the CDR3. From germline, CDR1 is LNHDA and CDR2 SQIVND (reference sequence). V lost 8 bases to trimming and J lost 3 bases; unmatched junction nucleotides: 9. CDR3 sequence reads: CASRDRGFGLGANVLTF. The CDR3 DNA reads as TGTGCCAGTCGGGACAGGGGGTTCGGGCTTGGGGCCAACGTCCTGACTTTC.

This clone was detected only a few times. The chain has TRBV11-2 and TRBJ2-7; possibly TRBD2 for D (6 bases). The CDR3 sequence is 15 residues long. The V end lost 5 bases, the J end lost 5 bases, and 19 bases lay between the germline ends. The germline CDR1 and CDR2 sequences are SGHAT and FQNNGV. The CDR3 here is CASSPGGWGIDEQYF. CDR3 in DNA: TGTGCCAGCAGCCCCGGAGGGTGGGGGATCGACGAGCAGTACTTC. The whole variable domain, remainder taken from reference TRBV11-2 and TRBJ2-7, is EAGVAQSPRYKIIEKRQSVAFWCNPISGHATLYWYQQILGQGPKLLIQFQNNGVVDDSQLPKDRFSAERLKGVDSTLKIQPAKLEDSAVYLCASSPGGWGIDEQYFGPGTRLTVT.

The chain combines TRBV6-5 with TRBJ1-3; D gene ambiguous. In germline, CDR1 is MNHEY, CDR2 SVGAGI. Trimming stripped 5 bases from V and 0 bases from J, with 11 bases between. There are 15 residues in the CDR3. CDR3 amino acids: CASSPTARSGNTIYF. The CDR3 DNA sequence: TGTGCCAGCAGTCCGACTGCCCGCTCTGGAAACACCATATATTTT.

Only one count was recorded for this clone. The J gene is TRBJ2-7, the V gene TRBV18; D perhaps matches TRBD1 (6 bases). The CDR3 is made up of 16 amino acids. Germline CDR1 reads KGHSH; CDR2 reads LQKENI. V lost 0 bases and J 5 bases, leaving 17 bases between the germline ends. The CDR3 here is CASSPPASRGVNEQYF. The CDR3 DNA reads as TGTGCCAGCTCACCACCGGCCTCCAGGGGTGTCAACGAGCAGTACTTC.

This chain links TRBV18 with TRBJ2-7; D unresolved. V lost 2 bases to trimming and J lost 7 bases, with 9 bases between them. The CDR3 length is 12 residues. Germline lookup yields CDR1 KGHSH and CDR2 LQKENI. CDR3 nucleotide sequence: TGTGCCAGCTCACCAGCTACTCGGGAGCAGTACTTC. The encoded protein is CASSPATREQYF.

V usage is TRBV29-1 and J usage is TRBJ1-1; D is uncertain. CDR3 size: 15 residues. Germline CDR1 reads SQVTM; CDR2 reads ANQGSEA. The ends were cut back, 6 bases at V and 1 base at J, with 18 bases in the middle. CDR3 sequence (DNA): TGCAGCGTAAAGTCCCGTGACAAGTCGAACACTGAAGCTTTCTTT. Translated: CSVKSRDKSNTEAFF.

This clone was recorded only once. The CDR3 region is CASSLMGGGLGEAFF. The CDR3 region has the DNA TGTGCCAGCAGCTTAATGGGAGGGGGTTTGGGTGAAGCTTTCTTT. J is TRBJ1-1 and V is TRBV11-2; TRBD1 is a possible D gene (6 bases). From germline, CDR1 is SGHAT and CDR2 FQNNGV. Trimming took off 2 bases at V and 7 bases at J, with 17 bases between the two ends. This CDR3 is built from 15 residues. The full variable domain, in which reference TRBV11-2 and TRBJ1-1 provide the parts outside the CDR3, is EAGVAQSPRYKIIEKRQSVAFWCNPISGHATLYWYQQILGQGPKLLIQFQNNGVVDDSQLPKDRFSAERLKGVDSTLKIQPAKLEDSAVYLCASSLMGGGLGEAFFGQGTRLTVV.

The chain has TRBV15 and TRBJ1-2; TRBD1 is a possible D gene (6 bases). V was clipped by 3 bases and J by 6 bases, with 20 bases between them. In germline, CDR1 is LNHNV, CDR2 YYDKDF (reference sequence). The length of the CDR3 is 16 residues. CDR3: CATSSRRPGENDGYTF. The CDR3 DNA follows: TGTGCCACCAGCAGCAGGAGGCCAGGGGAGAATGATGGCTACACCTTC. The full variable domain, rest sourced from reference TRBV15 and TRBJ1-2, is DAMVIQNPRYQVTQFGKPVTLSCSQTLNHNVMYWYQQKSSQAPKLLFHYYDKDFNNEADTPDNFQSRRPNTSFCFLDIRSPGLGDTAMYLCATSSRRPGENDGYTFGSGTRLTVV.

This chain joins TRBV2 and TRBJ2-5, with 9 bases lining up with TRBD2. This CDR3 is built from 17 residues. Germline CDR1 reads SNHLY; CDR2 reads FYNNEI. V trimming: 4 bases; J trimming: 5 bases; junction bases outside the gene matches: 14. The CDR3 region is CASSVTSGLLSGETQYF. CDR3 DNA sequence: TGTGCCAGCAGTGTAACTAGCGGGTTGTTGTCTGGGGAGACCCAGTACTTC.